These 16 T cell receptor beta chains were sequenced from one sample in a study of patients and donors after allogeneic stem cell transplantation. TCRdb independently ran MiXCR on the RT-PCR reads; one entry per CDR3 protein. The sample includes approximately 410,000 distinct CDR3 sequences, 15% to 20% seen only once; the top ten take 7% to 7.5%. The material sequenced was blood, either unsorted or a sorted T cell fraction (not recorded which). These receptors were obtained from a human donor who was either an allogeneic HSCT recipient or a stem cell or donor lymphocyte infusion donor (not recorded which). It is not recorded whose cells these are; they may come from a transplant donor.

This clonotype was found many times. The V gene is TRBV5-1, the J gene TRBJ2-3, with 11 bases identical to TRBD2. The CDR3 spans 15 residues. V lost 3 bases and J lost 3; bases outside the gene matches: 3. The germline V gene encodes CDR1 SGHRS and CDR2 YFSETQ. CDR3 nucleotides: TGCGCCAGCAGCTCGACTAGCGGGAAGACAGATACGCAGTATTTT. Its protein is CASSSTSGKTDTQYF.

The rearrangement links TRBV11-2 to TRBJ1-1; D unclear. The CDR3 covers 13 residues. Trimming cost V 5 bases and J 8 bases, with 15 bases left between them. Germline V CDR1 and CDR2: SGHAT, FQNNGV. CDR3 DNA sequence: TGTGCCAGCAGCCCAGAGTTCTTCCTGGAAGCTTTCTTT. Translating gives CASSPEFFLEAFF. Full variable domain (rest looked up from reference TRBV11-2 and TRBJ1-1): EAGVAQSPRYKIIEKRQSVAFWCNPISGHATLYWYQQILGQGPKLLIQFQNNGVVDDSQLPKDRFSAERLKGVDSTLKIQPAKLEDSAVYLCASSPEFFLEAFFGQGTRLTVV.

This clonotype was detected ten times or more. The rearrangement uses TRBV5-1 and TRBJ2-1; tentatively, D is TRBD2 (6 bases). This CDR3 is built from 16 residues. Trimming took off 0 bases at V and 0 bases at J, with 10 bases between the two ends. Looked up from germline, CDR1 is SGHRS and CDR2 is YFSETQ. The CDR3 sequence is CASSLVGGGSYNEQFF. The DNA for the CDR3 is TGCGCCAGCAGCTTGGTGGGGGGAGGCTCCTACAATGAGCAGTTCTTC.

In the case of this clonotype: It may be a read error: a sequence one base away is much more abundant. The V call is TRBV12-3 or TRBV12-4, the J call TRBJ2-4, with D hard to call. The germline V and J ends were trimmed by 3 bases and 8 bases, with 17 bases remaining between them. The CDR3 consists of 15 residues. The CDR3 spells CASSFTGAPPDIQYF. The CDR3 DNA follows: TGTGCCAGCAGTTTCACCGGAGCACCTCCAGACATTCAGTACTTC.

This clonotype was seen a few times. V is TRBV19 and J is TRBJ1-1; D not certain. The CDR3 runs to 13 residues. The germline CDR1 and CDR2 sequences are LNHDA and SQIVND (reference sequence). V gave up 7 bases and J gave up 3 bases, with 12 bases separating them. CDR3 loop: CASTKIRDTEAFF. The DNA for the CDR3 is TGTGCCAGTACCAAGATAAGGGACACTGAAGCTTTCTTT.

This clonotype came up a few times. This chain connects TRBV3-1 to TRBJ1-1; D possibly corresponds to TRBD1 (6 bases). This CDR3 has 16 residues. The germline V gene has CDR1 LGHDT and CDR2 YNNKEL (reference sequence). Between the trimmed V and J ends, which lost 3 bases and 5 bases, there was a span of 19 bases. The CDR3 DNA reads TGTGCCAGCAGCCACCGGCTGAGGGGAAGGGGGACTGAAGCTTTCTTT. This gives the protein CASSHRLRGRGTEAFF.

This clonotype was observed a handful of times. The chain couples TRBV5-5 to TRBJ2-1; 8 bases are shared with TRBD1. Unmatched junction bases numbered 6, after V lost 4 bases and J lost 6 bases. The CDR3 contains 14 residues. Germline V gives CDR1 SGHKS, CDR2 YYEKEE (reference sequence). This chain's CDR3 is CASSITQGGNEQFF. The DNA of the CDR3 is TGTGCCAGCAGCATAACACAGGGGGGCAATGAGCAGTTCTTC.

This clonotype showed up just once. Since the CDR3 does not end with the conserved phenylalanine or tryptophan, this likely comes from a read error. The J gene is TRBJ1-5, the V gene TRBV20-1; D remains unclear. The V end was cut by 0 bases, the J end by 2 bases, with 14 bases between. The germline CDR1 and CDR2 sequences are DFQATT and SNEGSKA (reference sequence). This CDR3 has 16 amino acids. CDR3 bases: TGCAGTGCTAGAGACCGCTCATGGAGCGGCAATCAGCCCCAGCATTTG. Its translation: CSARDRSWSGNQPQHL.

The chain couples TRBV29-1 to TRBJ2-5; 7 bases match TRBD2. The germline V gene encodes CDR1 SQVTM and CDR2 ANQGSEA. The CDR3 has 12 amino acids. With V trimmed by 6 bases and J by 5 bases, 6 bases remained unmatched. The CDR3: CSVGGKGETQYF. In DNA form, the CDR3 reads TGCAGCGTCGGGGGGAAAGGGGAGACCCAGTACTTC.

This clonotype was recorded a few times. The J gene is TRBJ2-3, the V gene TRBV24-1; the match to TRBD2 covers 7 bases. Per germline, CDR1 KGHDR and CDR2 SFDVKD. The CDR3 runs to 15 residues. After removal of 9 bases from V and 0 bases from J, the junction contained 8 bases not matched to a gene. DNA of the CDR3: TGTGCCACCTCGACCCCTAGCGGTAGCACAGATACGCAGTATTTT. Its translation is CATSTPSGSTDTQYF.

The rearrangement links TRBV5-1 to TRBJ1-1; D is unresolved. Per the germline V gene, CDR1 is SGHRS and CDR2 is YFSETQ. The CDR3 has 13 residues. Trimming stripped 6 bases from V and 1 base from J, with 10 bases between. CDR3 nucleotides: TGCGCCAGCACCTTTACAGAGAACACTGAAGCTTTCTTT. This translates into CASTFTENTEAFF.

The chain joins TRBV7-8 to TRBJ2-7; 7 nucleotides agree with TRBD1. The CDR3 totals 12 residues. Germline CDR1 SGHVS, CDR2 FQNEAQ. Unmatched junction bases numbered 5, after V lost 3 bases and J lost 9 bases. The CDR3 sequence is CASSFTGDGQYF. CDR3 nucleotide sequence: TGTGCCAGCAGCTTTACAGGGGATGGGCAGTACTTC.

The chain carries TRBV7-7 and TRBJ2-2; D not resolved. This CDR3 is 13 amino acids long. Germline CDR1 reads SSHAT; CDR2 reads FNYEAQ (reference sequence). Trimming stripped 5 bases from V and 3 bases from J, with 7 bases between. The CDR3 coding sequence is TGTGCCAGCAGCCGACAATACACCGGGGAGCTGTTTTTT. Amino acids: CASSRQYTGELFF.

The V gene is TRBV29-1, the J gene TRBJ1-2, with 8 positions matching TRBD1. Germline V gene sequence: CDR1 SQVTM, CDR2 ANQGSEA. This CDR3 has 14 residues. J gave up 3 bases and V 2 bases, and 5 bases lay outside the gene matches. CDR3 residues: CSVETWTGHYGYTF. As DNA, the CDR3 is TGCAGCGTTGAAACCTGGACAGGGCACTATGGCTACACCTTC.

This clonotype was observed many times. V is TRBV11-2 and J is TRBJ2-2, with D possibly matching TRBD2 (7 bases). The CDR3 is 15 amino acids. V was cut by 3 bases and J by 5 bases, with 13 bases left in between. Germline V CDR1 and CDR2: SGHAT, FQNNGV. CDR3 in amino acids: CASSLGGPRTGELFF. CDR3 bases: TGTGCCAGCAGCTTGGGGGGGCCAAGGACCGGGGAGCTGTTTTTT.

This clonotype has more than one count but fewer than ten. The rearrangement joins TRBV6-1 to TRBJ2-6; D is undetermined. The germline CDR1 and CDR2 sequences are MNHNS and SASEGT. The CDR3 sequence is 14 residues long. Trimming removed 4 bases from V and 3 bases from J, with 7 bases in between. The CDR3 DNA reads TGTGCCAGCAGTGTGTTTCGTGGGGCCAACGTCCTGACTTTC. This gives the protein CASSVFRGANVLTF.